This T cell receptor beta chain was sequenced for a study of T-cell memory formation after mild COVID-19. 5'RACE with constant-segment primers yielded barcoded, UMI-tagged TCR alpha and TCR beta cDNA libraries. Via MiXCR, TCRdb re-called the 5' RACE reads, giving one row per CDR3 protein. The sample lists 90,000 to 130,000 distinct CDR3 sequences, over 15% occurring once. On this clonotype: Its antigen is unknown.

Study results and caveats: CD4+ bias marked clones expanding day 15 to 37, unlike balanced contracting clones. In second-wave clones peaking day 37, SARS-CoV-2 specificity remained unconfirmed. Contracting CD4+ clones were located mainly in CM and EM, and CD8+ clones in EMRA.

There are 13 residues in the CDR3. V lost 6 bases, J lost 7 bases, and 15 bases lay in between. Material: PBMCs or a T cell subset sorted from them (not recorded which). The clonotype was recovered from a man aged 18 to 29 who had mild COVID-19 (a few samples of this study predate the infection). Cell type and time point are not known. The chain has TRBV12-3 or TRBV12-4 and TRBJ2-5, with D perhaps matching TRBD1 or TRBD2 (5 bases each). DNA of the CDR3: TGTGCCAGCAGCTTGTGGGGCCGGGGGACCCAGTACTTC. Protein sequence: CASSLWGRGTQYF.